What follows are 31 T cell receptor beta chains derived from one specimen sequenced in a study of blood T cell repertoires in COVID-19 (TCRdb year 2020). The library relied on the immunoSEQ multiplex PCR assay. TCRdb holds this immuneACCESS table with in-frame rearrangements only. Some clones are missing; in checked studies, unresolved V genes explain under half, and the rest has no known cause. Here the sample has 53,000 or so clones; roughly 83% occur a single time. The ten largest clones capture approximately 19% of the sample. Sequencing was performed on peripheral blood. Every receptor here comes from a man in his 70s with active COVID-19.

CDR3 sequence (DNA): TGTGTCGGGAGGCAGGGGATATATGGCTACACCTTC. It yields the protein CVGRQGIYGYTF. The rearrangement joins TRBV30 to TRBJ1-2; a weak D match, TRBD1 (6 bases). There are 12 residues in the CDR3. In germline, CDR1 is GTSNPN, CDR2 SVGIG (reference sequence).

The gene calls are TRBV28 and TRBJ2-1; 11 nucleotides line up with TRBD2. Trimming took 1 base from V and 7 from J; bases not matched to a gene: 3. This CDR3 is built from 15 residues. Germline CDR1 is MDHEN and CDR2 is SYDVKM. The CDR3 spells CASSLSSGRFNEQFF. CDR3 DNA sequence: TGTGCCAGCAGTTTATCTAGCGGGAGGTTTAATGAGCAGTTCTTC.

The V call is TRBV9, the J call TRBJ2-3; the D gene is possibly TRBD2 (5 bases). Trimming took 0 bases from V and 0 from J, leaving 5 bases between them. Germline lookup yields CDR1 SGDLS and CDR2 YYNGEE. The CDR3 has 14 residues. The CDR3 DNA reads as TGTGCCAGCAGCGTAGCGGGGAGCACAGATACGCAGTATTTT. This encodes CASSVAGSTDTQYF. Based on the CDR3 plus reference TRBV9 and TRBJ2-3, the full variable domain is DSGVTQTPKHLITATGQRVTLRCSPRSGDLSVYWYQQSLDQGLQFLIQYYNGEERAKGNILERFSAQQFPDLHSELNLSSLELGDSALYFCASSVAGSTDTQYFGPGTRLTVL.

To note about this clone: Different DNA sequences within this sample yield the same CDR3. The J gene is TRBJ2-3, the V gene TRBV4-3, with 7 bases identical to TRBD2. The ends lost 4 bases at V and 3 bases at J; junction bases unmatched: 10. The CDR3 runs to 16 residues. Germline V gene sequence: CDR1 LGHNA, CDR2 YSLEER. DNA of the CDR3: TGCGCCAGCAGCCGATCCCGGGGAGGGTTGACAGATACGCAGTATTTT. This gives the protein CASSRSRGGLTDTQYF.

For this clone: One junction end disagrees with the germline gene, perhaps due to a read error. The chain employs TRBV28 and TRBJ2-6; D might be TRBD1 (5 bases). Per germline, CDR1 MDHEN and CDR2 SYDVKM. CDR3 length: 14 residues. In DNA, the CDR3 is TGTGCCAGCAGCGGCAGACCTGGGGCCAACGTCTTGACTTTC. Its translation: CASSGRPGANVLTF.

This clone occurred once. The V call is TRBV7-9, the J call TRBJ2-1; D is unresolved. The length of the CDR3 is 17 residues. Germline CDR1 is SEHNR and CDR2 is FQNEAQ (reference sequence). Deletions cut 2 bases from V and 0 bases from J, with 14 bases between. The CDR3: CASSLNSLPSSYNEQFF. DNA of the CDR3: TGTGCCAGCAGCTTAAATAGCCTGCCGAGCTCCTACAATGAGCAGTTCTTC.

This chain uses TRBV28 with TRBJ2-3, with D tentatively TRBD2 (5 bases). The CDR3 spans 15 residues. Looked up from germline, CDR1 is MDHEN and CDR2 is SYDVKM. Between the trimmed V and J ends, which lost 8 bases and 2 bases, there was a span of 17 bases. The CDR3 nucleotides read TGTGCCAGCTTTCAGGCGGCTAGCCTCACAGATACGCAGTATTTT. This gives the protein CASFQAASLTDTQYF.

The chain employs TRBV5-1 and TRBJ1-1; the D gene is possibly TRBD1 (5 bases). The germline V and J ends were trimmed by 2 bases and 5 bases, with 10 bases remaining between them. The CDR3 covers 13 residues. Germline V gene sequence: CDR1 SGHRS, CDR2 YFSETQ. The CDR3 bases are TGCGCCAGCAGCTTTGGCCAGGGAACTGAAGCTTTCTTT. It translates to CASSFGQGTEAFF.

CDR3 in DNA: TGTGCCAGCAGCTCCCTTCTCGGTAACACTGAAGCTTTCTTT. Its translation: CASSSLLGNTEAFF. The chain uses TRBV5-4 and TRBJ1-1; D remains unclear. CDR3 size: 14 residues. The V gene's germline CDR1 is SGHNT and CDR2 YYREEE (reference sequence). The V and J ends lost 3 bases and 2 bases respectively, with 11 bases between them. The full variable domain, completed using reference TRBV5-4 and TRBJ1-1, is ETGVTQSPTHLIKTRGQQVTLRCSSQSGHNTVSWYQQALGQGPQFIFQYYREEENGRGNFPPRFSGLQFPNYSSELNVNALELDDSALYLCASSSLLGNTEAFFGQGTRLTVV.

This chain joins TRBV5-1 and TRBJ2-7; 8 nucleotides agree with TRBD1. The V gene's germline CDR1 is SGHRS and CDR2 YFSETQ. This CDR3 has 15 amino acids. Unmatched junction bases numbered 9, after V lost 0 bases and J lost 7 bases. CDR3 DNA: TGCGCCAGCAGCTTGGATTTTAGGACAGGGAGTGAGCAGTACTTC. Protein: CASSLDFRTGSEQYF.

For the CDR3, the DNA is TGTGCCAGCAGCGACCAGGGGTTAGACACTGAAGCTTTCTTT. Amino acid sequence: CASSDQGLDTEAFF. The V call is TRBV7-2, the J call TRBJ1-1, with D tentatively TRBD1 (6 bases). CDR1 and CDR2 from the germline V gene are SGHTA and FQGNSA. The CDR3 runs 14 residues. Trimming stripped 5 bases from V and 3 bases from J, with 13 bases between.

The chain joins TRBV4-1 to TRBJ2-1; 12 nucleotides match TRBD2. The germline CDR1 and CDR2 sequences are MGHRA and YSYEKL. The V segment lost 2 bases and the J segment 4 bases; nucleotides outside the gene matches: 12. This CDR3 is 19 amino acids long. The CDR3, as DNA: TGCGCCAGCAGCCAACCTGGGGCTCCTAGCGGGAGGGAATACAATGAGCAGTTCTTC. It translates to CASSQPGAPSGREYNEQFF.

The V call is TRBV29-1, the J call TRBJ2-7; 11 bases fit TRBD1. The CDR3 has 14 residues. The V gene's germline CDR1 is SQVTM and CDR2 ANQGSEA. The J segment lost 4 bases and the V segment lost 4 bases, leaving 6 bases of the junction unmatched. The CDR3 protein is CSVAGTGGQYEQYF. The CDR3 bases are TGCAGCGTTGCCGGGACAGGGGGGCAGTACGAGCAGTACTTC.

The chain joins TRBV11-2 to TRBJ2-3; 9 bases agree with TRBD2. Germline values: CDR1 SGHAT, CDR2 FQNNGV. With V trimmed by 1 base and J by 5 bases, 7 bases remained unmatched. The CDR3 spans 16 residues. In nucleotides, the CDR3 is TGTGCCAGCAGCTTAGTATGGCGGGAGGGCCGAGATACGCAGTATTTT. Encoded protein: CASSLVWREGRDTQYF.

This chain uses TRBV6-5 with TRBJ2-7; 9 bases align to TRBD1. Germline CDR1 and CDR2: MNHEY and SVGAGI. V was pared by 6 bases and J by 0 bases, with 6 bases of the junction left unmatched. The CDR3 has 15 amino acids. The CDR3 DNA follows: TGTGCCAGCAGGAAACCGGGACAGGGCTCCTACGAGCAGTACTTC. Encoded protein: CASRKPGQGSYEQYF.

This chain uses TRBV10-3 with TRBJ2-1; 10 bases map to TRBD2. Germline V gene lookup returns CDR1 ENHRY and CDR2 SYGVKD. The trim removed 4 bases at V and 0 bases at J, leaving 6 bases unmatched. This CDR3 contains 17 residues. CDR3 sequence: CAISGTSGLSSYNEQFF. CDR3 nucleotide sequence: TGTGCCATCAGTGGGACTAGCGGACTAAGCTCCTACAATGAGCAGTTCTTC.

Concerning this clone: The germline gene is not matched at one end of the junction; a read error may be the cause. This sequence joins TRBV7-7 and TRBJ2-1; 8 positions agree with TRBD2. CDR3 length: 14 amino acids. Germline V CDR1 and CDR2: SSHAT, FNYEAQ (reference sequence). Written as DNA, the CDR3 is TGTGCTAGCAGCTTAAGGCTAACTAGCGGTGAGCAGTTCTTC. Its protein is CASSLRLTSGEQFF.

This clone was seen a single time. DNA for the CDR3: TGTGCCAGCTCACCATCGGCAGGGCCCTCTGGAAACACCATATATTTT. Encoded protein: CASSPSAGPSGNTIYF. The chain is built from TRBV18 and TRBJ1-3; perhaps TRBD1 as D (5 bases). The CDR3 contains 16 residues. The V end lost 2 bases, the J end lost 0 bases, and 11 bases lay between the germline ends. Germline V gives CDR1 KGHSH, CDR2 LQKENI.

The chain employs TRBV7-6 and TRBJ2-5; possibly TRBD2 for D (6 bases). This CDR3 has 13 residues. Trimming took off 4 bases at V and 7 bases at J, with 13 bases between the two ends. CDR1 and CDR2 (germline): SGHVS, FNYEAQ. The CDR3 sequence is CASSWDEAGTQYF. The DNA of the CDR3 is TGTGCCAGCAGCTGGGACGAAGCGGGGACCCAGTACTTC.

This chain connects TRBV5-4 to TRBJ2-5; 8 nucleotides match TRBD1. The CDR3 has 14 residues. CDR1 is SGHNT, CDR2 YYREEE, per germline (reference sequence). Trimming at V came to 2 bases and at J to 5 bases, leaving 5 bases not matched to a gene. Here the CDR3 reads CASSFNRGTETQYF. CDR3 DNA sequence: TGTGCCAGCAGCTTTAACAGGGGGACGGAGACCCAGTACTTC.

The gene calls are TRBV3-1 (or the pseudogene TRBV3-2) and TRBJ2-3; D is possibly TRBD2 (5 bases). The CDR3 contains 14 residues. Looked up from germline, CDR1 is LGHDT and CDR2 is YNNKEL (reference sequence). V was clipped by 4 bases and J by 3 bases, with 11 bases between them. As DNA, the CDR3 is TGTGCCAGCAGCCGGGGAGCTGGGACAGATACGCAGTATTTT. Its protein is CASSRGAGTDTQYF.

Relative to its sample, this clone is medium-sized (0.01 to 0.1%). The chain employs TRBV5-1 and TRBJ2-5, with TRBD1 matching 7 bases. The germline gives CDR1 SGHRS, CDR2 YFSETQ. This CDR3 comprises 15 residues. V was pared by 1 base and J by 1 base, with 4 bases of the junction left unmatched. CDR3 sequence: CASSLTGAPQETQYF. The CDR3 nucleotides read TGCGCCAGCAGCTTGACAGGGGCCCCCCAAGAGACCCAGTACTTC.

This rearrangement joins TRBV12-5 to TRBJ2-5; D unresolved. V lost 5 bases, J lost 5 bases, and 9 bases lay in between. The germline V gene encodes CDR1 LGHNT and CDR2 FRNRAP. This CDR3 is built from 12 residues. The CDR3 DNA is TGTGCTAGTGGTCTGCACTCGGAGACCCAGTACTTC. This codes for CASGLHSETQYF.

The genes are TRBV29-1 and TRBJ1-2, with a tentative D call TRBD1 (5 bases). CDR3 size: 11 residues. V was cut by 2 bases and J by 6 bases, with 7 bases left in between. The V gene's germline CDR1 is SQVTM and CDR2 ANQGSEA. The CDR3 protein is CSVELGHGYTF. For the CDR3, the DNA is TGCAGCGTTGAATTGGGGCATGGCTACACCTTC.

This clone was seen a few times. The gene calls are TRBV30 and TRBJ1-2; 12 bases are a match to TRBD1. V trimming: 7 bases; J trimming: 8 bases; junction bases outside the gene matches: 17. This CDR3 comprises 16 residues. The V gene's germline CDR1 is GTSNPN and CDR2 SVGIG (reference sequence). As DNA, the CDR3 is TGTGCCTATCACCGGGACAGGGGGCGAGGGGACGCCGGCTACACCTTC. Translating it yields CAYHRDRGRGDAGYTF.

The chain joins TRBV9 to TRBJ2-3, with 8 bases fitting TRBD2. V shed 3 bases, J shed 5 bases, and the junction held 11 bases outside the gene matches. CDR1 is SGDLS, CDR2 YYNGEE, per germline. The CDR3 is 16 residues long. CDR3 in amino acids: CASSAAGTRGGDTQYF. The CDR3 coding sequence is TGTGCCAGCAGCGCGGCGGGGACTAGAGGAGGAGATACGCAGTATTTT.

This clone was counted once. V and J are TRBV19 and TRBJ2-5, with 7 positions matching TRBD2. Germline V gives CDR1 LNHDA, CDR2 SQIVND (reference sequence). Trimming cost V 5 bases and J 7 bases; bases outside gene matches: 7. This CDR3 is built from 13 residues. In DNA form, the CDR3 reads TGTGCCAGTAGTGAGGGAGGGTGGGGGACCCAGTACTTC. As protein: CASSEGGWGTQYF.

V and J are TRBV6-2 or TRBV6-3 and TRBJ1-5; perhaps TRBD1 as D (6 bases). This CDR3 contains 16 residues. The V end was cut by 5 bases, the J end by 0 bases, with 14 bases between. CDR1 and CDR2 from the germline V gene are MNHEY and SVGEGT. This chain's CDR3 is CASSPRGFYSNQPQHF. In DNA, the CDR3 is TGTGCCAGCAGTCCCAGGGGCTTCTATAGCAATCAGCCCCAGCATTTT.

The chain has TRBV12-5 and TRBJ2-7, with 12 nucleotides matching TRBD1. Germline values: CDR1 LGHNT, CDR2 FRNRAP. V shed 2 bases and J 3 bases; nucleotides not matched to a gene: 14. The CDR3 is made up of 19 amino acids. This chain's CDR3 is CASGLRTPGQGASGYEQYF. In DNA form, the CDR3 reads TGTGCTAGTGGTTTGCGTACTCCGGGACAGGGGGCTTCAGGCTACGAGCAGTACTTC.

The rearrangement uses TRBV29-1 and TRBJ1-2, with 9 nucleotides matching TRBD1. The V gene end was trimmed by 4 bases and the J gene end by 6 bases; junction bases not matched to a gene: 3. The CDR3 contains 12 residues. The germline CDR1 and CDR2 sequences are SQVTM and ANQGSEA. DNA of the CDR3: TGCAGCGTTGGGACAGGGGCGAATGGCTACACCTTC. It translates to CSVGTGANGYTF.

This chain links TRBV7-2 with TRBJ2-5, with D possibly TRBD1 on 5 matching bases. Germline CDR1 is SGHTA and CDR2 is FQGNSA. V was pared by 5 bases and J by 0 bases, with 7 bases between. This CDR3 region has 13 residues. CDR3 loop: CASSPTDQETQYF. In DNA form, the CDR3 reads TGTGCCAGCAGCCCGACAGACCAAGAGACCCAGTACTTC.